One sample yielded the 18 T cell receptor beta chains listed below, sequenced in a study of T cell responses to AZD1222 COVID-19 vaccine. Method: immunoSEQ multiplex PCR; TCRdb's copy keeps in-frame clones and lacks some. This sample has 150,000 to 200,000 clones; around 87% occur once, and the top ten carry 2.7%. The starting material was peripheral blood, obtained on day 0 of MenACWY control vaccination. All receptors come from an adult in good health.

The genes are TRBV6-2 or TRBV6-3 and TRBJ1-3, with D tentatively TRBD1 (5 bases). The germline gives CDR1 MNHEY, CDR2 SVGEGT. V was cut by 5 bases and J by 2 bases, with 10 bases left in between. The CDR3 is 14 amino acids. CDR3 residues: CASSQGDPGNTIYF. The CDR3 DNA follows: TGTGCCAGCAGTCAGGGAGACCCTGGAAACACCATATATTTT.

The J gene is TRBJ2-3, the V gene TRBV11-2; D perhaps matches TRBD2 (5 bases). CDR3 length equals 13 residues. Trimming stripped 10 bases from V and 0 bases from J, with 11 bases between. Germline V gives CDR1 SGHAT, CDR2 FQNNGV. The CDR3 nucleotides are TGTGCCACCTCTCTAGCTAGCACAGATACGCAGTATTTT. It specifies CATSLASTDTQYF.

J is TRBJ2-3 and V is TRBV5-1; a weak D match, TRBD1 (6 bases). This CDR3 has 15 amino acids. Trimming stripped 1 base from V and 0 bases from J, with 9 bases between. Germline assignment: CDR1 SGHRS and CDR2 YFSETQ. This chain's CDR3 is CASSLIQGSTDTQYF. CDR3 nucleotide sequence: TGCGCCAGCAGCTTGATCCAGGGGAGCACAGATACGCAGTATTTT.

This clone was found a few times. CDR3 in amino acids: CASKRQANSPLHF. CDR3 DNA: TGTGCCAGTAAGAGGCAGGCGAATTCACCCCTCCACTTT. The chain uses TRBV19 and TRBJ1-6; D gene ambiguous. V was shortened by 7 bases and J by 7 bases, with 11 bases between the two germline ends. Germline lookup yields CDR1 LNHDA and CDR2 SQIVND (reference sequence). The CDR3 runs to 13 residues.

In this sample, this clone turned up once. The chain joins TRBV7-9 to TRBJ1-6, with D possibly being TRBD1 (5 bases). The V and J ends lost 9 bases and 6 bases respectively, with 27 bases between them. The CDR3 covers 18 residues. Germline CDR1 is SEHNR and CDR2 is FQNEAQ (reference sequence). The CDR3 DNA is TGTGCCAGAAAGAGGGCCAATTACCAGGGACGGACTAATTCACCCCTCCACTTT. Translating gives CARKRANYQGRTNSPLHF.

This chain uses TRBV5-8 with TRBJ1-5; no definite D call. Germline V gives CDR1 SGHTS, CDR2 YDEGEE. The germline V and J ends were trimmed by 0 bases and 6 bases, with 13 bases remaining between them. The CDR3 contains 15 residues. CDR3 bases: TGTGCCAGCAGCTTGGGGCACTCGTCGGGTCAGCCCCAGCATTTT. Its protein product is CASSLGHSSGQPQHF.

The chain uses TRBV18 and TRBJ2-1; possibly TRBD1 for D (6 bases). This CDR3 spans 14 amino acids. The germline V gene has CDR1 KGHSH and CDR2 LQKENI. The V end lost 7 bases, the J end lost 3 bases, and 13 bases lay between the germline ends. The DNA for the CDR3 is TGTGCCAGCTTTGACAGGCAGAACTACAATGAGCAGTTCTTC. It is translated as CASFDRQNYNEQFF.

V is TRBV10-3 and J is TRBJ1-2, with 9 nucleotides matching TRBD1. Per the germline V gene, CDR1 is ENHRY and CDR2 is SYGVKD. V lost 0 bases and J lost 8; bases outside the gene matches: 10. The CDR3 is made up of 16 amino acids. The CDR3 DNA sequence: TGTGCCATCAGTGAGTCTGTATATCGGGACAGGGCGGGCTACACCTTC. Amino acid sequence: CAISESVYRDRAGYTF.

The J gene is TRBJ1-1, the V gene TRBV29-1; unclear D gene. This CDR3 comprises 13 residues. CDR1 and CDR2 (germline): SQVTM, ANQGSEA. The ends were cut back, 0 bases at V and 4 bases at J, with 9 bases in the middle. The CDR3 spells CSVEERAGTEAFF. CDR3 bases: TGCAGCGTTGAAGAACGGGCTGGCACTGAAGCTTTCTTT.

The chain links TRBV10-3 to TRBJ2-3; D perhaps matches TRBD1 (6 bases). From germline, CDR1 is ENHRY and CDR2 SYGVKD. Between the trimmed V and J ends, which lost 11 bases and 0 bases, there was a span of 15 bases. This CDR3 is built from 14 residues. The CDR3 DNA reads TGTGCCTCTTGCGGACAGCTTAGCACAGATACGCAGTATTTT. Translated, it gives CASCGQLSTDTQYF.

Concerning this clone: The germline gene is not matched at one end of the junction; a read error may be the cause. V is TRBV7-3 and J is TRBJ1-3; tentatively, D is TRBD1 (5 bases). Germline V gene data show CDR1 as SGHTA and CDR2 as FQGTGA. The CDR3 has 12 residues. CDR3 DNA: TGTGCCAGCAGAATAGGGCCCTTCGTAGGGGATTTT. It codes for CASRIGPFVGDF.

The chain employs TRBV12-3 or TRBV12-4 and TRBJ1-1; 9 nucleotides line up with TRBD1. The CDR3 spans 12 residues. The J segment lost 7 bases and the V segment lost 4 bases, leaving 1 base of the junction unmatched. The CDR3: CASSWTGDEAFF. The CDR3 DNA is TGTGCCAGCAGTTGGACAGGGGATGAAGCTTTCTTT.

V is TRBV4-1 and J is TRBJ1-2, with D possibly being TRBD1 (6 bases). Looked up from germline, CDR1 is MGHRA and CDR2 is YSYEKL. CDR3 length equals 14 residues. V dropped 1 base and J dropped 4 bases, with 10 bases sitting between them. The CDR3 protein is CASSQGGGGYGYTF. The CDR3 nucleotides read TGCGCCAGCAGCCAAGGAGGGGGGGGCTATGGCTACACCTTC.

The rearrangement uses TRBV4-1 and TRBJ1-6; D may be TRBD1 (6 bases). The V gene's germline CDR1 is MGHRA and CDR2 YSYEKL. The CDR3 loop spans 16 amino acids. The V gene lost 5 bases and the J gene lost 0 bases, with 11 bases spanning the gap. The CDR3 nucleotides are TGCGCCAGCAGCGGGGGGCTAAGCTCCTATAATTCACCCCTCCACTTT. It is translated as CASSGGLSSYNSPLHF.

This rearrangement joins TRBV30 to TRBJ1-1; 7 bases map to TRBD1. Losses at the gene ends were 3 bases for V and 10 bases for J; bases not matched to a gene: 8. Germline CDR1 and CDR2: GTSNPN and SVGIG (reference sequence). CDR3 length: 12 residues. CDR3 protein: CAWSRVTGTAFF. The CDR3 DNA follows: TGTGCCTGGAGCCGCGTGACAGGGACAGCTTTCTTT.

The chain combines TRBV11-2 with TRBJ1-6, with 7 bases lining up with TRBD1. The CDR3 spans 14 residues. CDR1 is SGHAT and CDR2 is FQNNGV in the germline V gene. V trimming: 8 bases; J trimming: 9 bases; junction bases outside the gene matches: 10. CDR3 in amino acids: CASQGQTFASPLHF. The CDR3 nucleotides are TGTGCCAGCCAGGGACAGACTTTTGCTTCACCCCTCCACTTT. The full variable domain, completed using reference TRBV11-2 and TRBJ1-6, is EAGVAQSPRYKIIEKRQSVAFWCNPISGHATLYWYQQILGQGPKLLIQFQNNGVVDDSQLPKDRFSAERLKGVDSTLKIQPAKLEDSAVYLCASQGQTFASPLHFGNGTRLTVT.

The gene calls are TRBV6-6 and TRBJ1-1; 10 nucleotides align to TRBD1. This CDR3 has 15 amino acids. CDR1 and CDR2 from the germline V gene are MNHNY and SVGAGI (reference sequence). The junction had 8 bases not matched to a gene; V was cut back by 6 bases and J by 4 bases. CDR3 sequence reads: CASRMGQGLITEAFF. Here the CDR3 DNA reads TGTGCCAGCAGGATGGGACAGGGGTTGATCACTGAAGCTTTCTTT.

The gene calls are TRBV12-3 or TRBV12-4 and TRBJ2-5; D is undetermined. The CDR3 has 13 amino acids. V shed 1 base and J shed 4 bases, with 7 bases lying between them. The CDR3 protein is CASSLGRRETQYF. The CDR3 coding sequence is TGTGCCAGCAGTTTAGGTCGGAGAGAGACCCAGTACTTC.